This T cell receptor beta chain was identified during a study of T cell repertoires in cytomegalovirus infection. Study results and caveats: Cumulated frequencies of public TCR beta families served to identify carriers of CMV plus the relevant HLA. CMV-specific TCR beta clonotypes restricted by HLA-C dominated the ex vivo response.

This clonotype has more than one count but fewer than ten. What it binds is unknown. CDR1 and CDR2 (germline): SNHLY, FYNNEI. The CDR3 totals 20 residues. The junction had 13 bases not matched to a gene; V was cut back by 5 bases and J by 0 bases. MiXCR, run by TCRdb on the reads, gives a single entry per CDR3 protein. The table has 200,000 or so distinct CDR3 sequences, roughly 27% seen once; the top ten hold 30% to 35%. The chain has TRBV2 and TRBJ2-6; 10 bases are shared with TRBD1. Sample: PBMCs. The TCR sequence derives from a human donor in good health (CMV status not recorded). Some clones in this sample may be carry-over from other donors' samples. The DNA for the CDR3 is TGTGCCAGCAGTCCCCGACAGGGGGCGATCCCCCCCTCTGGGGCCAACGTCCTGACTTTC. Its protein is CASSPRQGAIPPSGANVLTF.